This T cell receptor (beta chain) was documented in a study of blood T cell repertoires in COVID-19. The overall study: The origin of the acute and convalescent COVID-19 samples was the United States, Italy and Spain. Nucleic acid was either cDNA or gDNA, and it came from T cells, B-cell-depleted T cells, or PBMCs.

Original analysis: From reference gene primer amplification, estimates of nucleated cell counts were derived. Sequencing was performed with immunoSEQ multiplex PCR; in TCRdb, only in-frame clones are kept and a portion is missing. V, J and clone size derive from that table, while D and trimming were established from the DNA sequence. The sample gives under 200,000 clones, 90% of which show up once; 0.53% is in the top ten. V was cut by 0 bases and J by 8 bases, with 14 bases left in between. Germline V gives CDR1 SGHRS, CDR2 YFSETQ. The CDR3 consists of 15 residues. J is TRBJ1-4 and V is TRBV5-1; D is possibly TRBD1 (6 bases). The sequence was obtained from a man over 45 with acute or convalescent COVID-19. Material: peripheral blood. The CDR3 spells CASSLGRGADEKLFF. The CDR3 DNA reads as TGCGCCAGCAGCTTGGGGCGGGGGGCCGACGAAAAACTGTTTTTT.